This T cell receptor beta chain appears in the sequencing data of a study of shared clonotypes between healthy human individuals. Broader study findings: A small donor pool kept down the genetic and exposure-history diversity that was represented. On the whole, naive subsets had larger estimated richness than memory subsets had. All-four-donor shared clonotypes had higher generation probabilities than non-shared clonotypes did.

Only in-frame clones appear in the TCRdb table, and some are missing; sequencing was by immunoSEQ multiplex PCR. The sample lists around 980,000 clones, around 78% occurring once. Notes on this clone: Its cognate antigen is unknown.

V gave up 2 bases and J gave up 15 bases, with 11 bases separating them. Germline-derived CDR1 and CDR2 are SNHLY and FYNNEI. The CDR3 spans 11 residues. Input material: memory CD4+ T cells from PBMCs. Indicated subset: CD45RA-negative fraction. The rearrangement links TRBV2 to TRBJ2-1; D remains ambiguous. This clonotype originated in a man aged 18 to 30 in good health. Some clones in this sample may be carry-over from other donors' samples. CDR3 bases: TGTGCCAGCAGTGAACTGGGGATAGGGTTCTTC. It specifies CASSELGIGFF.